This TCR beta chain was observed in a study of T cells expressing NK-cell markers. Turning to the study itself: Sorted CD3+CD56+NKG2C+, CD3+CD56+NKG2C- and CD3+CD56-NKG2C+ T-cell subsets were beta-chain profiled. Just one sequenced donor of eight was HCMV-seronegative, while seven were seropositive.

The authors generated TCR beta cDNA through 5'RACE template switching with UMIs. Following a re-call of the 5' RACE reads, TCRdb has one entry per CDR3 protein and lacks DNA. The sample includes 300,000 to 450,000 distinct CDR3 sequences. In the case of this clonotype: What it binds is unknown.

Per the germline V gene, CDR1 is SGHTA and CDR2 is FQGNSA. The CDR3 has 17 residues. Study outcomes and limitations: Four donors showed these clonotypes also leading the CD3+CD56-NKG2C+ fraction.

The V call is TRBV7-2, the J call TRBJ2-1; the TCRdb call, TRBD1, lacks DNA for checking. The sequence was obtained from a man aged 18 to 70 in good health. Sequencing was performed on blood T cells: a sorted CD56 or NKG2C T cell subset, CD4+ or CD8+ T cells, or bulk PBMC T cells (not recorded which). CDR3 sequence: CASSPMGLGAGYNEQFF.